The 9 T cell receptor beta chains below were found in one sample sequenced in a study of T cells after posttransplantation cyclophosphamide (TCRdb year 2016). The library was generated by the immunoSEQ multiplex PCR assay. TCRdb mirrors the immuneACCESS table, restricted to in-frame sequences. Some clones are absent from its copies; in checked studies, under half trace to an unresolved V gene, and the reason for the others is unknown. The sample features some 37,000 clones, and none is a singleton. The ten largest clones take up roughly 1.1% of the sample. The source material was PBMCs. The source is a girl aged 5 to 17 in good health, CMV-negative, and a related stem cell transplant donor.

This clone has a count of ten or more. V usage is TRBV19 and J usage is TRBJ2-7, with 8 bases that match TRBD1. The junction had 25 bases not matched to a gene; V was cut back by 6 bases and J by 0 bases. The CDR3 runs to 21 residues. Germline V lookup: CDR1 LNHDA, CDR2 SQIVND (reference sequence). The DNA of the CDR3 is TGTGCCAGTAGCCATCCCCCTGAGACAGGGGTTGGGTCATGGGGCTCCTACGAGCAGTACTTC. Protein product: CASSHPPETGVGSWGSYEQYF.

This clone was found many times. The chain has TRBV7-3 and TRBJ2-2; a weak D match, TRBD2 (6 bases). Germline V gene sequence: CDR1 SGHTA, CDR2 FQGTGA. The V gene lost 0 bases and the J gene lost 6 bases, with 17 bases spanning the gap. The CDR3 has 17 residues. The CDR3 here is CASSLTSTRTWAGELFF. As DNA, the CDR3 is TGTGCCAGCAGCTTAACGTCGACTAGAACGTGGGCCGGGGAGCTGTTTTTT.

This chain joins TRBV27 and TRBJ2-6; maybe TRBD2 (5 bases). The V end lost 8 bases, the J end lost 0 bases, and 14 bases lay between the germline ends. Germline CDR1 is MNHEY and CDR2 is SMNVEV (reference sequence). There are 16 residues in the CDR3. For the CDR3, the DNA is TGTGCCAGCCGAGGACTTGGCTTCTCTGGGGCCAACGTCCTGACTTTC. Translation: CASRGLGFSGANVLTF.

This clone came up many times. The chain has TRBV9 and TRBJ2-1; TRBD1 agrees at 7 bases. Germline-derived CDR1 and CDR2 are SGDLS and YYNGEE. This CDR3 comprises 15 residues. Trimming took 3 bases from V and 0 from J; bases not matched to a gene: 3. The CDR3 sequence: CASSGDSSSYNEQFF. DNA for the CDR3: TGTGCCAGCAGCGGGGACAGTTCCTCCTACAATGAGCAGTTCTTC.

This clone was picked up a small number of times. CDR3 sequence: CASSDIRGNTEAFF. The CDR3, as DNA: TGTGCCAGCAGTGATATCAGGGGGAACACTGAAGCTTTCTTT. The rearrangement links TRBV25-1 to TRBJ1-1; perhaps TRBD1 as D (6 bases). V lost 3 bases and J lost 1, with 9 bases in between. The length of the CDR3 is 14 residues. Per germline, CDR1 MGHDK and CDR2 SYGVNS.

Ten or more counts support this clone. The rearrangement links TRBV10-1 to TRBJ2-1, with 12 bases matching TRBD2. With 5 bases clipped from V and 8 bases from J, the junction kept 4 bases outside the gene matches. CDR1 and CDR2 (germline): WNHNN, SYGVQD (reference sequence). The length of the CDR3 is 14 residues. The DNA for the CDR3 is TGCGCCAGCAGTCCGGGACTAGCGGGCGATGAGCAGTTCTTC. Its protein is CASSPGLAGDEQFF.

This chain connects TRBV28 to TRBJ2-2, with TRBD1 as a possible D gene (6 bases). Germline CDR1 is MDHEN and CDR2 is SYDVKM. The length of the CDR3 is 15 residues. V was pared by 3 bases and J by 6 bases, with 14 bases between. The CDR3 DNA reads TGTGCCAGCAGTTTGGTCGGACAGAAGGCCGGGGAGCTGTTTTTT. Translated: CASSLVGQKAGELFF.

The J gene is TRBJ2-7, the V gene TRBV5-1; D perhaps matches TRBD2 (6 bases). Between the trimmed V and J ends, which lost 5 bases and 3 bases, there was a span of 12 bases. The CDR3 runs 13 residues. CDR1 is SGHRS, CDR2 YFSETQ, per germline. CDR3 residues: CASSRDFNYEQYF. As DNA, the CDR3 is TGCGCCAGCAGTCGGGACTTTAACTACGAGCAGTACTTC.

This clone came up a few times. V and J are TRBV12-5 and TRBJ2-7, with 12 bases identical to TRBD1. The CDR3 consists of 14 residues. After removal of 6 bases from V and 5 bases from J, the junction contained 5 bases not matched to a gene. Germline CDR1 LGHNT, CDR2 FRNRAP. CDR3 sequence: CASGTGTGGDEQYF. CDR3 in DNA: TGTGCTAGTGGGACCGGGACAGGGGGCGACGAGCAGTACTTC.